This T cell receptor beta chain is drawn from a study of blood T cell repertoires in COVID-19. Using immunoSEQ multiplex PCR, the repertoire was profiled, and TCRdb retains in-frame clones only, with some absent. This repertoire shows fewer than 250,000 clones, approximately 80% found once; its top ten account for approximately 4.5%. CDR1 SGHTA and CDR2 FQGNSA come from the germline V gene. The CDR3 spans 16 residues. Trimming at V came to 3 bases and at J to 10 bases, leaving 10 bases not matched to a gene. This chain uses TRBV7-2 with TRBJ1-6, with 9 bases aligning to TRBD1. This clonotype was sampled from a woman aged 70-85 years with acute or convalescent COVID-19. The sequenced material came from peripheral blood. This CDR3 is CASSLNRGRGGSPLHF. In DNA, the CDR3 is TGTGCCAGCAGCTTGAACAGGGGGCGCGGTGGATCACCCCTCCACTTT.